Detailed here is one TCR beta chain. V shed 6 bases and J shed 5 bases, with 7 bases lying between them. Germline V gene sequence: CDR1 SGHTA, CDR2 FQGTGA. The CDR3 runs to 12 residues. Produced via immunoSEQ multiplex PCR; TCRdb's table is partial and in-frame only. The sample consists of around 42,000 clones, around 92% of them appearing once. This sample is part of a study of T cell changes during pregnancy in multiple sclerosis. The source is a female donor in good health, enrolled as a control in a pregnancy study. The source was CD4+ T cells from peripheral blood mononuclear cells, collected after pregnancy. V usage is TRBV7-3 and J usage is TRBJ2-2; D call uncertain. The CDR3 protein is CASSPGTGELFF. The DNA for the CDR3 is TGTGCCAGCAGTCCCGGTACCGGGGAGCTGTTTTTT.